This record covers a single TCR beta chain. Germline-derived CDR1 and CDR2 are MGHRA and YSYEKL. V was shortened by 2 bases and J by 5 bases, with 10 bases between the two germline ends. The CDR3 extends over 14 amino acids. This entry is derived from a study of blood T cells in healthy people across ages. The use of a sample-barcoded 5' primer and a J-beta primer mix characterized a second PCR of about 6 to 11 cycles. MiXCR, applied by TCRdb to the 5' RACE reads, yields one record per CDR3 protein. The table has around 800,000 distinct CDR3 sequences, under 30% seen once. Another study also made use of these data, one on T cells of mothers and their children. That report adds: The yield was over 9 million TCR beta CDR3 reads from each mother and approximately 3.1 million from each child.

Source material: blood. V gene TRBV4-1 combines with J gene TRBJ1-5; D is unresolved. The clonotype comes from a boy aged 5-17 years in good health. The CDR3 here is CASSQLVGDQPQHF. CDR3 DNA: TGCGCCAGCAGCCAATTGGTGGGCGATCAGCCCCAGCATTTT.